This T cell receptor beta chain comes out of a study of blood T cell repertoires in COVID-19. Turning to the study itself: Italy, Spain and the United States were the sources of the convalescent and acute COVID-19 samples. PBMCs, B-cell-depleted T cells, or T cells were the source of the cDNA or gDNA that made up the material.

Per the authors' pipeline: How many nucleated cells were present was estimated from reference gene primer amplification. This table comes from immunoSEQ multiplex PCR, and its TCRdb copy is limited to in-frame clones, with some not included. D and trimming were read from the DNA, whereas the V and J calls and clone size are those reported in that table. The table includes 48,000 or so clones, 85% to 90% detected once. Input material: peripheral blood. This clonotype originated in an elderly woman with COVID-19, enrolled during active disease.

CDR3 sequence (DNA): TGTGCCAGCAGCGAGCGAGGAGATAGAAACTATGGCTACACCTTC. It is translated as CASSERGDRNYGYTF. V is TRBV7-6 and J is TRBJ1-2; D ambiguous. Germline V CDR1 and CDR2: SGHVS, FNYEAQ. The V end was cut by 5 bases, the J end by 2 bases, with 15 bases between. This CDR3 is 15 amino acids long.